This T cell receptor (beta chain) appears in the sequencing data of a study of cytotoxic CD8 clonotypes in ibrutinib-treated CLL. TCRdb's table, derived via immunoSEQ multiplex PCR, lists solely in-frame clones and lacks some. The sample has about 6,000 clones, roughly 74% seen once. Trimming took 4 bases from V and 4 from J; bases not matched to a gene: 3. The germline gives CDR1 SEHNR, CDR2 FQNEAQ (reference sequence). The CDR3 is made up of 13 amino acids. The gene calls are TRBV7-9 and TRBJ1-2; 7 bases line up with TRBD1. The material was PBMCs, obtained before ibrutinib treatment. This TCR derives from a human donor with chronic lymphocytic leukemia. This CDR3 is CASSSGQPYGYTF. The CDR3 bases are TGTGCCAGCAGCTCGGGACAGCCCTATGGCTACACCTTC.